The rows below give T cell receptor beta chains drawn from one sample of a study of CD8 T cells in Susac syndrome. TCRdb redid the calling of the immunoSEQ multiplex PCR reads with MiXCR, one entry per CDR3 protein. Here the sample spans tens of thousands of distinct CDR3 sequences, nearly 96% being singletons. Sequencing input: CD4+ T cells from PBMCs. These receptors all stem from a human donor with multiple sclerosis. Both conserved end residues are part of each CDR3. Each record gives: CDR3 DNA, CDR3 protein, CDR3 length, D gene, clone size, V gene, J gene. A D gene is named only where the DNA matches it firmly. Clone sizes are given selectively: once, few, many, or a class where the clone is expanded.

CDR3 DNA: TGTGCCAGCAGTTTAGGGACAGGGGTCTACGAGCAGTACTTC; CDR3 protein: CASSLGTGVYEQYF; CDR3 length: 14; D gene: TRBD1; clone size: -; V gene: TRBV12-3/TRBV12-4; J gene: TRBJ2-7
CDR3 DNA: TGCAGCGTTGAGCGGGACAGGGGGCTCACAGATACGCAGTATTTT; CDR3 protein: CSVERDRGLTDTQYF; CDR3 length: 15; D gene: TRBD1; clone size: -; V gene: TRBV29-1; J gene: TRBJ2-3
CDR3 DNA: TGTGCCAGCAGTTTTTCACAGGGCCCGTACGAGCAGTACTTC; CDR3 protein: CASSFSQGPYEQYF; CDR3 length: 14; D gene: -; clone size: -; V gene: TRBV27; J gene: TRBJ2-7
CDR3 DNA: TGTGCCAGCAGCCACAGGGGCTCCTATAATTCACCCCTCCACTTT; CDR3 protein: CASSHRGSYNSPLHF; CDR3 length: 15; D gene: -; clone size: -; V gene: TRBV3-1; J gene: TRBJ1-6
CDR3 DNA: TGTGCCAGCAGTCCGGCGCGGGGGGCTCCCTCCGACGAGCAGTACTTC; CDR3 protein: CASSPARGAPSDEQYF; CDR3 length: 16; D gene: TRBD2; clone size: once; V gene: TRBV12-3/TRBV12-4; J gene: TRBJ2-7
CDR3 DNA: TGTGCCTGGAGTGTACGACAAGTCTCTGGGGCCAACGTCCTGACTTTC; CDR3 protein: CAWSVRQVSGANVLTF; CDR3 length: 16; D gene: -; clone size: -; V gene: TRBV30; J gene: TRBJ2-6
CDR3 DNA: TGTGCCAGCAGTTTACTGACTAGCGGGGGGGCCTATGACGATACGCAGTATTTT; CDR3 protein: CASSLLTSGGAYDDTQYF; CDR3 length: 18; D gene: TRBD2; clone size: -; V gene: TRBV28; J gene: TRBJ2-3
CDR3 DNA: TGTGCCAGCAGCTTGGAAACAGGGGGCGAAGCTTTCTTT; CDR3 protein: CASSLETGGEAFF; CDR3 length: 13; D gene: TRBD1; clone size: -; V gene: TRBV11-3; J gene: TRBJ1-1
CDR3 DNA: TGTGCCAGCAGCAAGGACACTGAAGCTTTCTTT; CDR3 protein: CASSKDTEAFF; CDR3 length: 11; D gene: -; clone size: once; V gene: TRBV6-5; J gene: TRBJ1-1
CDR3 DNA: TGTGCCAGCAGCCGGACTAGCCCAGAGACCCAGTACTTC; CDR3 protein: CASSRTSPETQYF; CDR3 length: 13; D gene: TRBD2; clone size: -; V gene: TRBV7-9; J gene: TRBJ2-5
CDR3 DNA: TGTGCCTGGAAGGCGACCCGGGGCGGGGAGCAGTTCTTC; CDR3 protein: CAWKATRGGEQFF; CDR3 length: 13; D gene: -; clone size: -; V gene: TRBV30; J gene: TRBJ2-1
CDR3 DNA: TGTGCCAGCAGCTTAGTCGGTCTAGCGCTTACCTCCTACAATGAGCAGTTCTTC; CDR3 protein: CASSLVGLALTSYNEQFF; CDR3 length: 18; D gene: -; clone size: once; V gene: TRBV11-3; J gene: TRBJ2-1
CDR3 DNA: TGCAGCGTTGTCGGAGGGCTCCAAGAGACCCAGTACTTC; CDR3 protein: CSVVGGLQETQYF; CDR3 length: 13; D gene: -; clone size: -; V gene: TRBV29-1; J gene: TRBJ2-5
CDR3 DNA: TGTGCCATCAGTGCATCAGGGGGGGGCACAGATACGCAGTATTTT; CDR3 protein: CAISASGGGTDTQYF; CDR3 length: 15; D gene: -; clone size: -; V gene: TRBV10-3; J gene: TRBJ2-3
CDR3 DNA: TGTGCCAGCAGAACCGGACGGGGAAACACCATATATTTT; CDR3 protein: CASRTGRGNTIYF; CDR3 length: 13; D gene: -; clone size: -; V gene: TRBV12-3/TRBV12-4; J gene: TRBJ1-3
CDR3 DNA: TGCAGTGCCCCCTTGACCCGGGGGAGCGGGGAGCTGTTTTTT; CDR3 protein: CSAPLTRGSGELFF; CDR3 length: 14; D gene: -; clone size: -; V gene: TRBV20-1; J gene: TRBJ2-2
CDR3 DNA: TGCAGTGCTGGAAGGGGCGGGGGGAGTGTAGAGACCCAGTACTTC; CDR3 protein: CSAGRGGGSVETQYF; CDR3 length: 15; D gene: TRBD2; clone size: -; V gene: TRBV20-1; J gene: TRBJ2-5
CDR3 DNA: TGTGCCACCAGTGATTTGCTGCCTAGCGGGCCCGGGGAGCTGTTTTTT; CDR3 protein: CATSDLLPSGPGELFF; CDR3 length: 16; D gene: TRBD2; clone size: -; V gene: TRBV24-1; J gene: TRBJ2-2
CDR3 DNA: TGCGCCAGCAGCGCCACACAGGGTTGGGGTAATGAAAAACTGTTTTTT; CDR3 protein: CASSATQGWGNEKLFF; CDR3 length: 16; D gene: -; clone size: -; V gene: TRBV5-1; J gene: TRBJ1-4
CDR3 DNA: TGTGCCAGCAGTTACGGCGAGGGCTATGGCTACACCTTC; CDR3 protein: CASSYGEGYGYTF; CDR3 length: 13; D gene: -; clone size: -; V gene: TRBV12-3/TRBV12-4; J gene: TRBJ1-2
CDR3 DNA: TGTGCCAGCACCGAGGACAGGTTTTCCTACGAGCAGTACTTC; CDR3 protein: CASTEDRFSYEQYF; CDR3 length: 14; D gene: TRBD1; clone size: -; V gene: TRBV2; J gene: TRBJ2-7
CDR3 DNA: TGCAGCGTTGATGGCGGAGGATCCACAGATACGCAGTATTTT; CDR3 protein: CSVDGGGSTDTQYF; CDR3 length: 14; D gene: -; clone size: -; V gene: TRBV29-1; J gene: TRBJ2-3
CDR3 DNA: TGTGCCAGCAGCTTCCTAGCGGGGGCAAGCACAGATACGCAGTATTTT; CDR3 protein: CASSFLAGASTDTQYF; CDR3 length: 16; D gene: TRBD2; clone size: once; V gene: TRBV5-6; J gene: TRBJ2-3
CDR3 DNA: TGTGCCAGCAGCTTATCTCTAGGACAACCATACGAGCAGTACTTC; CDR3 protein: CASSLSLGQPYEQYF; CDR3 length: 15; D gene: -; clone size: -; V gene: TRBV7-9; J gene: TRBJ2-7
CDR3 DNA: TGTGCCTGGACCCCTACAGGACAGGGCCGGACCCAGTACTTC; CDR3 protein: CAWTPTGQGRTQYF; CDR3 length: 14; D gene: TRBD1; clone size: -; V gene: TRBV30; J gene: TRBJ2-5
CDR3 DNA: TGCGCCAGCAGCTTGGCCAGCGGGGGGACCTCCGGGGAGCTGTTTTTT; CDR3 protein: CASSLASGGTSGELFF; CDR3 length: 16; D gene: TRBD2; clone size: -; V gene: TRBV5-1; J gene: TRBJ2-2
CDR3 DNA: TGTGCCAGCAGCTTAAACGCTTTGGGACAGGGAGCTCAGTACTTC; CDR3 protein: CASSLNALGQGAQYF; CDR3 length: 15; D gene: TRBD1; clone size: -; V gene: TRBV11-1; J gene: TRBJ2-4
CDR3 DNA: TGTGCCAGCAGTTTAGGAGGGCATCAGCCCCAGCATTTT; CDR3 protein: CASSLGGHQPQHF; CDR3 length: 13; D gene: -; clone size: -; V gene: TRBV12-3/TRBV12-4; J gene: TRBJ1-5
CDR3 DNA: TGTGCCAGCAGTGACCCCGGACAGGTCTCTGGGGCCAACGTCCTGACTTTC; CDR3 protein: CASSDPGQVSGANVLTF; CDR3 length: 17; D gene: TRBD1; clone size: -; V gene: TRBV25-1; J gene: TRBJ2-6
CDR3 DNA: TGCGCCAGCAGCCACCGCCAGGGACAGGGAAAAGCCAATCAGCCCCAGCATTTT; CDR3 protein: CASSHRQGQGKANQPQHF; CDR3 length: 18; D gene: TRBD1; clone size: -; V gene: TRBV4-1; J gene: TRBJ1-5
CDR3 DNA: TGTGCCAGCAGTTTATCTTACCTAAACTCTGGAAACACCATATATTTT; CDR3 protein: CASSLSYLNSGNTIYF; CDR3 length: 16; D gene: -; clone size: -; V gene: TRBV27; J gene: TRBJ1-3
CDR3 DNA: TGCAGCGTTGGCCAGGGGGTGATGAACACTGAAGCTTTCTTT; CDR3 protein: CSVGQGVMNTEAFF; CDR3 length: 14; D gene: TRBD1; clone size: -; V gene: TRBV29-1; J gene: TRBJ1-1
CDR3 DNA: TGTGCCAGCTCCCCCGGGGGACAGGGCCACGAGCAGTACTTC; CDR3 protein: CASSPGGQGHEQYF; CDR3 length: 14; D gene: TRBD1; clone size: once; V gene: TRBV18; J gene: TRBJ2-7
CDR3 DNA: TGTGCCAGCAGCTGGCGCACAGATACGCAGTATTTT; CDR3 protein: CASSWRTDTQYF; CDR3 length: 12; D gene: -; clone size: -; V gene: TRBV6-2/TRBV6-3; J gene: TRBJ2-3
CDR3 DNA: TGCGCCAGCAGCGAGTTTAGGGTCGATGTCTCAGGTACGCAGTATTTT; CDR3 protein: CASSEFRVDVSGTQYF; CDR3 length: 16; D gene: -; clone size: -; V gene: TRBV5-1; J gene: TRBJ2-3
CDR3 DNA: TGTGCCAGCAGCTTCCACGACAGCTTCCAAGAGACCCAGTACTTC; CDR3 protein: CASSFHDSFQETQYF; CDR3 length: 15; D gene: -; clone size: -; V gene: TRBV11-2; J gene: TRBJ2-5